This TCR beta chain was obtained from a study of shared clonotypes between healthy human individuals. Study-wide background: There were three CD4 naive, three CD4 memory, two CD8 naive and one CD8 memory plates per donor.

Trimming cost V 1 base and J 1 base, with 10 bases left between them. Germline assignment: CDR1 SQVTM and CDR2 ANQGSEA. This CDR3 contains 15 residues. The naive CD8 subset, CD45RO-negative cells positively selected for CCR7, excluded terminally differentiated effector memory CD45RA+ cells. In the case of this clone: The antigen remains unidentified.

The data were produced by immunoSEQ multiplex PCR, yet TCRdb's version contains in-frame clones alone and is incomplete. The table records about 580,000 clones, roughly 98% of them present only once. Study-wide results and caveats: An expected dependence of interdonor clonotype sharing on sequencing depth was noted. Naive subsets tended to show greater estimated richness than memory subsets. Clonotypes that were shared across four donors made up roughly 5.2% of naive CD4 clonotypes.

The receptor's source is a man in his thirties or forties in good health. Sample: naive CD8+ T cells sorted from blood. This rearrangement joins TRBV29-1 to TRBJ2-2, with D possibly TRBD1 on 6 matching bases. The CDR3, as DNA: TGCAGCGTTGAAGCTTTGACAGGGAACACCGGGGAGCTGTTTTTT. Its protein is CSVEALTGNTGELFF.